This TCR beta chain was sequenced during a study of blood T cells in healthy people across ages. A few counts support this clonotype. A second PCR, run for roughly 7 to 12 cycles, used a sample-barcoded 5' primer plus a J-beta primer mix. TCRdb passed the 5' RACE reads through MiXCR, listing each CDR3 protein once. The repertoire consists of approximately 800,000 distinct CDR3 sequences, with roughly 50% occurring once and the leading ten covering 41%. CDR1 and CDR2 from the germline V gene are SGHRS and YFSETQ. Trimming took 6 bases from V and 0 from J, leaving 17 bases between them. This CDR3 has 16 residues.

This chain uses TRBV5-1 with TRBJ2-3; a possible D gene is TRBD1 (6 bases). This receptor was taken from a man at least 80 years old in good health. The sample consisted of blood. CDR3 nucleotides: TGCGCCAGCACCTTAAGGGGGAGAGCTAGCACAGATACGCAGTATTTT. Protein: CASTLRGRASTDTQYF.